This is a list of T cell receptor beta chains from one sample in a study of shared clonotypes between healthy human individuals. Profiled with immunoSEQ multiplex PCR; TCRdb holds only in-frame clones, not every one. The data show 950,000 to 1,100,000 clones, about 80% seen once. The sequencing sample was made of memory CD4+ T cells sorted from blood. The origin of the receptors is a young man in good health. Both conserved end residues are part of each CDR3. A D gene is named only where the DNA matches it firmly. Not every row has a clone size; where given, it reads once, few, many or a size class.

CDR3	DNA	D	size	J	V
CASLQTGSGANVLTF	TGTGCCAGTCTCCAAACAGGCTCTGGGGCCAACGTCCTGACTTTC	NA	NA	TRBJ2-6	TRBV19
CASSRSGGPYEQYF	TGTGCCAGTAGTAGGTCGGGAGGGCCCTACGAGCAGTACTTC	TRBD2	NA	TRBJ2-7	TRBV19
CASRGGGADTQYF	TGTGCCAGCCGTGGAGGAGGGGCAGATACGCAGTATTTT	NA	few	TRBJ2-3	TRBV6-5
CASSLSPAGGADEQFF	TGTGCCAGCAGCTTATCCCCGGCAGGGGGCGCGGATGAGCAGTTCTTC	TRBD1	once	TRBJ2-1	TRBV7-2
CAISQAGQRTGANVLTF	TGTGCCATCAGCCAAGCAGGGCAGCGAACTGGGGCCAACGTCCTGACTTTC	NA	NA	TRBJ2-6	TRBV10-3
CASSHYQGEQYF	TGTGCCAGCAGCCATTATCAGGGAGAGCAGTACTTC	NA	once	TRBJ2-7	TRBV2
CASSDSGVGYNEQFF	TGTGCCAGCAGTGATAGCGGGGTTGGGTACAATGAGCAGTTCTTC	TRBD2	NA	TRBJ2-1	TRBV25-1
CASSLERQGAHEQYF	TGTGCCAGCAGCTTGGAGAGACAGGGGGCTCACGAGCAGTACTTC	TRBD1	NA	TRBJ2-7	TRBV5-4
CASSPNYNEQFF	TGTGCCAGCAGCCCTAATTACAATGAGCAGTTCTTC	NA	once	TRBJ2-1	TRBV11-2
CASSPRTYSEEQYF	TGCGCCAGCAGCCCGAGGACATACTCGGAGGAGCAGTACTTC	NA	NA	TRBJ2-7	TRBV5-1
CASSAQGGSRTDTQYF	TGTGCCAGCAGCGCTCAGGGTGGTAGCCGCACAGATACGCAGTATTTT	NA	NA	TRBJ2-3	TRBV9
CASSLSIPGTGSFSPLHF	TGTGCCAGCAGTTTATCAATCCCTGGGACAGGAAGTTTTTCACCCCTCCACTTT	TRBD1	NA	TRBJ1-6	TRBV27
CASSFGGRATYNEQFF	TGTGCCAGCAGCTTTGGCGGGAGGGCCACCTACAATGAGCAGTTCTTC	TRBD2	NA	TRBJ2-1	TRBV11-2
CASSLVGSLNTEAFF	TGCGCCAGCAGCTTGGTGGGCAGTTTGAACACTGAAGCTTTCTTT	NA	few	TRBJ1-1	TRBV5-1
CASGRNTEAFF	TGTGCCTCTGGCAGGAACACTGAAGCTTTCTTT	NA	NA	TRBJ1-1	TRBV7-2
CASSMIGTGSTEAFF	TGTGCCAGTAGTATGATAGGGACAGGGAGCACTGAAGCTTTCTTT	TRBD1	NA	TRBJ1-1	TRBV19
CASSERLAGGDEQFF	TGTGCCAGCAGTGAGCGACTAGCGGGAGGAGATGAGCAGTTCTTC	TRBD2	once	TRBJ2-1	TRBV6-4
CASSDRTSGRASWNEQFF	TGTGCCAGCAGTGATCGGACTAGCGGGAGGGCCTCTTGGAATGAGCAGTTCTTC	TRBD2	NA	TRBJ2-1	TRBV25-1
CASSVGFGGGLSTGELFF	TGTGCCAGCAGCGTAGGTTTCGGCGGGGGGCTGAGCACCGGGGAGCTGTTTTTT	TRBD2	NA	TRBJ2-2	TRBV9
CASSYSRTSGANVLTF	TGTGCCAGCAGTTACTCGAGGACCTCTGGGGCCAACGTCCTGACTTTC	NA	many	TRBJ2-6	TRBV6-5
CASRNIGRADGYTF	TGTGCCAGTAGGAACATCGGGAGGGCAGATGGCTACACCTTC	NA	few	TRBJ1-2	TRBV19
CASSEQGTRTEAFF	TGTGCCAGCAGTGAGCAGGGGACTAGGACTGAAGCTTTCTTT	NA	NA	TRBJ1-1	TRBV2
CASSFSSGGDTQYF	TGTGCTAGCAGCTTTAGTTCGGGGGGAGATACGCAGTATTTT	TRBD2	NA	TRBJ2-3	TRBV7-7
CASSPRGWGEQFF	TGTGCCAGCAGCCCCAGGGGTTGGGGTGAGCAGTTCTTC	NA	NA	TRBJ2-1	TRBV28
CASSIRVGETQYF	TGTGCCAGCAGTATTAGGGTGGGAGAGACCCAGTACTTC	NA	NA	TRBJ2-5	TRBV2
CASSQETGVPTDTQYF	TGCGCCAGCAGCCAAGAAACGGGGGTCCCCACAGATACGCAGTATTTT	NA	NA	TRBJ2-3	TRBV4-3
CASSPRPGANSPLHF	TGTGCCAGTAGTCCCCGCCCAGGGGCCAATTCACCCCTCCACTTT	NA	NA	TRBJ1-6	TRBV19
CASSPRQGASYEQYF	TGTGCCAGCAGCCCAAGACAGGGGGCGAGCTACGAGCAGTACTTC	TRBD1	NA	TRBJ2-7	TRBV11-2
CASSWGQGRQPQHF	TGTGCCAGCAGCTGGGGACAGGGGAGACAGCCCCAGCATTTT	TRBD1	once	TRBJ1-5	TRBV28